A single sample gave rise to the 16 T cell receptor beta chains below, sequenced in a study of cytomegalovirus exposure and HLA in healthy donors (TCRdb year 2017). Library preparation was by the immunoSEQ multiplex PCR assay. A mixture of 60 forward primers for TCR Vbeta segments and 13 reverse primers for TCR Jbeta segments was used in the multiplex PCR. What TCRdb holds here is the immuneACCESS table cut down to in-frame rearrangements. Part of the clones is not present; checked against another copy, under half of the missing clones reflect an unresolved V gene, and the others are unexplained. Present in this sample are 120,000 or so clones, around 80% of which were seen just once. The top ten hold 0.95% to 1.5% of the sample. The sample taken for sequencing was PBMCs. The receptors derive from a female donor in good health and CMV-seronegative.

This clone has more than one count but fewer than ten. V is TRBV10-2 and J is TRBJ2-3; 10 nucleotides match TRBD2. V shed 1 base, J shed 3 bases, and the junction held 7 bases outside the gene matches. In germline, CDR1 is WSHSY, CDR2 SAAADI. This CDR3 is 17 amino acids long. CDR3 sequence (DNA): TGCGCCAGCAGTGAGTTGTCTAGCGGGGGTTCAACAGATACGCAGTATTTT. Translated, it gives CASSELSSGGSTDTQYF.

The chain couples TRBV6-6 to TRBJ1-5; D perhaps matches TRBD1 (6 bases). This CDR3 comprises 12 residues. CDR1 and CDR2 (germline): MNHNY, SVGAGI (reference sequence). Deletions cut 5 bases from V and 5 bases from J, with 7 bases between. The CDR3 DNA is TGTGCCAGCAGTCGACAGGATCAGCCCCAGCATTTT. Translated, it gives CASSRQDQPQHF.

This clone was picked up one time. This chain joins TRBV9 and TRBJ2-1; 9 positions agree with TRBD1. Germline CDR1 reads SGDLS; CDR2 reads YYNGEE. This CDR3 has 15 residues. Unmatched junction bases numbered 9, after V lost 5 bases and J lost 6 bases. Here the CDR3 reads CASRGQGGTFNEQFF. The CDR3 DNA is TGTGCCAGCAGGGGACAGGGAGGTACATTCAATGAGCAGTTCTTC.

This clone appeared once. The chain combines TRBV28 with TRBJ2-4; maybe TRBD1 (6 bases). V was pared by 6 bases and J by 5 bases, with 11 bases between. The CDR3 spans 13 residues. Germline lookup yields CDR1 MDHEN and CDR2 SYDVKM. This chain's CDR3 is CASRTGHQNIQYF. CDR3 nucleotides: TGTGCCAGCAGGACGGGACACCAAAACATTCAGTACTTC.

The CDR3 sequence is CASSSGQAEKLFF. The CDR3 DNA reads as TGTGCCAGCAGCTCTGGACAGGCCGAAAAACTGTTTTTT. The chain has TRBV7-7 and TRBJ1-4; 7 bases line up with TRBD1. Germline loops: CDR1 SSHAT, CDR2 FNYEAQ (reference sequence). This CDR3 region has 13 residues. The V and J ends lost 4 bases and 8 bases, in that order; junction bases with no gene match: 4.

This clone came up a few times. V and J are TRBV5-1 and TRBJ2-3, with TRBD2 matching 8 bases. The CDR3 length is 14 residues. CDR1 SGHRS and CDR2 YFSETQ come from the germline V gene. V gave up 0 bases and J gave up 8 bases; unmatched junction bases: 5. The CDR3 is CASSLVTSEPTQYF. CDR3 in DNA: TGCGCCAGCAGCTTGGTGACTAGCGAACCTACGCAGTATTTT.

V is TRBV6-4 and J is TRBJ2-3, with D maybe TRBD2 (7 bases). The CDR3 is 21 residues long. V was shortened by 0 bases and J by 1 base, with 26 bases between the two germline ends. Germline loops: CDR1 MRHNA, CDR2 SNTAGT. The CDR3 coding sequence is TGTGCCAGCAGTGACTCGGTGGGGGCTTGGGTGGGTAGCGGGTGCACAGATACGCAGTATTTT. It yields the protein CASSDSVGAWVGSGCTDTQYF.

This chain joins TRBV4-2 and TRBJ1-4; TRBD1 matches 8 bases. CDR3 length equals 20 residues. Germline trimming cut 0 bases from V and 3 bases from J; bases unmatched to any gene: 15. From germline, CDR1 is LGHNA and CDR2 YNFKEQ. The CDR3 DNA is TGTGCCAGCAGCCAAGATCCGGTTGGCAGGGGGCGCATATCTAATGAAAAACTGTTTTTT. It yields the protein CASSQDPVGRGRISNEKLFF.

The rearrangement uses TRBV5-4 and TRBJ2-5, with 13 bases identical to TRBD2. The J call is in doubt because the DNA end fits TRBJ2-7 better. The CDR3 covers 15 residues. The germline CDR1 and CDR2 sequences are SGHNT and YYREEE (reference sequence). Here the CDR3 reads CASSERTSGGYEQYF. In DNA, the CDR3 is TGTGCCAGCAGTGAGAGGACTAGCGGGGGCTACGAGCAGTACTTC.

This clone has just a few counts. The CDR3 DNA reads TGTGCCAGCAGTGAACCCCAGGCGATCTCCTACGAGCAGTACTTC. As protein: CASSEPQAISYEQYF. The chain combines TRBV6-1 with TRBJ2-7; D gene ambiguous. Trimming removed 2 bases from V and 0 bases from J, with 11 bases in between. Germline CDR1 is MNHNS and CDR2 is SASEGT. The CDR3 sequence is 15 residues long.

The genes are TRBV30 and TRBJ2-2; the D gene is possibly TRBD1 (6 bases). The CDR3 totals 12 residues. V shed 7 bases and J shed 8 bases, with 14 bases lying between them. Germline loops: CDR1 GTSNPN, CDR2 SVGIG (reference sequence). CDR3: CASTRGTGELFF. The DNA for the CDR3 is TGTGCCTCCACCAGGGGAACGGGGGAGCTGTTTTTT.

The chain has TRBV19 and TRBJ2-1; D might be TRBD2 (6 bases). CDR1 and CDR2 from the germline V gene are LNHDA and SQIVND (reference sequence). The V end was cut by 8 bases, the J end by 2 bases, with 16 bases between. The CDR3 runs to 15 residues. The chain's CDR3 is CASEEGQGTYNEQFF. The CDR3 bases are TGTGCCAGTGAGGAGGGGCAGGGCACCTACAATGAGCAGTTCTTC.

The chain combines TRBV27 with TRBJ1-5; the D is unclear. CDR3 length: 14 amino acids. Germline V CDR1 and CDR2: MNHEY, SMNVEV (reference sequence). The V end was cut by 5 bases, the J end by 0 bases, with 8 bases between. The CDR3 protein is CASSALYSNQPQHF. In nucleotides, the CDR3 is TGTGCCAGCAGTGCCCTCTATAGCAATCAGCCCCAGCATTTT.

The V call is TRBV7-3, the J call TRBJ1-2, with TRBD1 matching over 8 bases. In germline, CDR1 is SGHTA, CDR2 FQGTGA. Germline trimming cut 5 bases from V and 7 bases from J; bases unmatched to any gene: 12. The CDR3 length is 15 residues. CDR3 in DNA: TGTGCCAGCAGCCCCTCCTCAGGGGGCGTGGGTGGCTACACCTTC. It translates to CASSPSSGGVGGYTF.

This clone was seen a single time. The chain employs TRBV6-5 and TRBJ1-2, with TRBD1 matching over 7 bases. The CDR3 spans 16 residues. V dropped 2 bases and J dropped 4; count of bases not matched to a gene: 10. The germline V gene encodes CDR1 MNHEY and CDR2 SVGAGI. Here the CDR3 reads CASSYTGRGAGYGYTF. Here the CDR3 DNA reads TGTGCCAGCAGTTACACCGGCAGGGGGGCGGGCTATGGCTACACCTTC.

V is TRBV7-9 and J is TRBJ2-7; no definite D call. Germline values: CDR1 SEHNR, CDR2 FQNEAQ (reference sequence). CDR3 length: 12 amino acids. V dropped 5 bases and J dropped 10 bases, with 15 bases sitting between them. As DNA, the CDR3 is TGTGCCAGCAGCAGCGTCAACCCGAAACAGTACTTC. It is translated as CASSSVNPKQYF.